The clone carrying this T cell receptor (beta chain) was recorded at least ten times. Its antigen is not known. This entry comes from a study of T-cell reconstitution after alpha-beta-depleted transplantation in children. Points from the study as a whole: Surviving recipient T cells and intrathymic progenitors accounted for some patients' high TCRbeta diversity at day 60.

Unique molecular identifiers were incorporated when the TCRbeta library was constructed. TCRdb ran MiXCR on the PCR reads and lists one entry per CDR3 protein. The table has about 260,000 distinct CDR3 sequences, 6.5% to 9% seen once. There are 15 residues in the CDR3. Germline V gene sequence: CDR1 MNHEY, CDR2 SMNVEV (reference sequence). J was trimmed by 5 bases and V by 4 bases; bases with no gene match: 7. Sequencing used PBMCs, mostly from graft donor cells, obtained 180 days after TCRalphabeta/CD19-depleted stem cell transplant. This chain links TRBV27 with TRBJ2-1, with 8 positions matching TRBD2. The TCR comes from a male patient between 10 and 17 years old who had a stem cell transplant for acute lymphoblastic leukemia, so the T cells may come from the graft donor. CDR3 sequence reads: CASSWGLVPNNEQFF. The CDR3 DNA follows: TGTGCCAGCAGTTGGGGACTAGTCCCGAACAATGAGCAGTTCTTC.